This T cell receptor beta chain appears in the sequencing data of a study of blood T cell repertoires in COVID-19. About the study: Both acute and convalescent COVID-19 samples were obtained from the United States, Italy and Spain. The analysed material was cDNA or gDNA that came from T cells, B-cell-depleted T cells, or PBMCs.

As processed by the authors: Counts of nucleated cells, estimated from reference gene primer amplification, were obtained. Assay: immunoSEQ multiplex PCR; the TCRdb copy retains only in-frame clones and omits some. That table gives V, J and clone size, and the DNA gave D and trimming. This table holds 80,000 to 95,000 clones, around 85% found once. This TCR was recovered from an elderly woman with active or convalescent COVID-19. Specimen: peripheral blood.

This chain's CDR3 is CASSAVGGSDRYGYTF. Here the CDR3 DNA reads TGTGCCAGCAGTGCGGTGGGAGGGTCAGATCGGTATGGCTACACCTTC. This chain joins TRBV6-1 and TRBJ1-2, with D hard to call. Per the germline V gene, CDR1 is MNHNS and CDR2 is SASEGT. The V end was cut by 4 bases, the J end by 5 bases, with 20 bases between. CDR3 length: 16 amino acids.